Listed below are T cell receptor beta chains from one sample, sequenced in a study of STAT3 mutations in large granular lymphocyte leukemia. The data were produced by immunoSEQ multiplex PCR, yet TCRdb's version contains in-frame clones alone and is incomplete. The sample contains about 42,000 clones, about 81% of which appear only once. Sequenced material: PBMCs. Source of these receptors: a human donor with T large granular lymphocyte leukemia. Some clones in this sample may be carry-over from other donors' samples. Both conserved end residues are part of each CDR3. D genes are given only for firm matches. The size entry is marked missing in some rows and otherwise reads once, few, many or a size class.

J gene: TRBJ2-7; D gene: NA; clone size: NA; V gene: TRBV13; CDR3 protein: CASSLGVQGYEQYF; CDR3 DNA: TGTGCCAGCAGCTTAGGGGTACAGGGCTACGAGCAGTACTTC
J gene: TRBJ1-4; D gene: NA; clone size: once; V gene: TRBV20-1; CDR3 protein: CSARGGEKLFF; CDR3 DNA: TGCAGTGCTAGGGGGGGTGAAAAACTGTTTTTT
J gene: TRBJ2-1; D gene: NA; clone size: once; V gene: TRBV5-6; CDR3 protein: CASSLKQFYNEQFF; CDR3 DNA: TGTGCCAGCAGCTTGAAACAGTTCTACAATGAGCAGTTCTTC
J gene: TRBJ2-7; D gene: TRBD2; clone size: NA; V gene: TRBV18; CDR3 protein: CASSGTGTSGGYEQYF; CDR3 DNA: TGTGCCAGCTCAGGTACCGGGACTAGCGGGGGTTACGAGCAGTACTTC
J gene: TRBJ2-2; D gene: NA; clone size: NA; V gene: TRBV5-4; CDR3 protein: CASSRDLTGELFF; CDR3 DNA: TGTGCCAGCAGCCGGGACTTGACCGGGGAGCTGTTTTTT
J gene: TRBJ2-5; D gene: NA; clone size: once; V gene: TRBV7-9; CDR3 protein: CASSLVTAKTQYF; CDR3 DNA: TGTGCCAGCAGCTTAGTCACAGCGAAGACCCAGTACTTC
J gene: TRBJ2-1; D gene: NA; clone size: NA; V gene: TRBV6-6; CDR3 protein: CASSHGVNEQFF; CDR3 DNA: TGTGCCAGCAGTCACGGGGTTAATGAGCAGTTCTTC
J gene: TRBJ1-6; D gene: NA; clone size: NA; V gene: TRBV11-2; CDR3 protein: CASSLSVVPLHF; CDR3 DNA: TGTGCCAGCAGCTTGTCGGTCGTACCCCTCCACTTT
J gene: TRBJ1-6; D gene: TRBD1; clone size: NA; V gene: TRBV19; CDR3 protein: CASQGQGSSPLHF; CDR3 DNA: TGTGCCAGCCAGGGACAGGGAAGTTCACCCCTCCACTTT
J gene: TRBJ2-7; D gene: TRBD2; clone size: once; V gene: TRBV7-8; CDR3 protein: CASSYSGGSSYEQYF; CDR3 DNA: TGTGCCAGCAGCTATAGCGGGGGCAGCTCCTACGAGCAGTACTTC
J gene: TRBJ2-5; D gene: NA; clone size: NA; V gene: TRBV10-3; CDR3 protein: CAISERGNQETQYF; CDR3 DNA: TGTGCCATCAGTGAGAGGGGGAATCAAGAGACCCAGTACTTC
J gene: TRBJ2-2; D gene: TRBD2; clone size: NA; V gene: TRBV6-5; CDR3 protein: CASRLIAGGPGELFF; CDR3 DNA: TGTGCCAGCAGGTTGATAGCGGGGGGTCCCGGGGAGCTGTTTTTT
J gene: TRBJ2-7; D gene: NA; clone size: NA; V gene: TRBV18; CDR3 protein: CASSPPVRGPNAVSEQYF; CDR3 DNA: TGTGCCAGCTCACCACCTGTGCGGGGGCCCAATGCGGTATCCGAGCAGTACTTC
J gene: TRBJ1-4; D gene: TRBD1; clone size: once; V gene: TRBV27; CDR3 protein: CASSPRTGSNEKLFF; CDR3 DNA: TGTGCCAGCAGTCCCCGGACAGGGTCGAATGAAAAACTGTTTTTT
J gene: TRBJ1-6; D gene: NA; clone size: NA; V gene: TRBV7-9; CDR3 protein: CASSPPLSPLHF; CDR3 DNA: TGTGCCAGCAGCCCCCCACTTTCACCCCTCCACTTT
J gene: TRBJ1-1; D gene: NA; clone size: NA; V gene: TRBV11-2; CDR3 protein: CASSLQNTEAFF; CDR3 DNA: TGTGCCAGCAGCTTACAGAACACTGAAGCTTTCTTT